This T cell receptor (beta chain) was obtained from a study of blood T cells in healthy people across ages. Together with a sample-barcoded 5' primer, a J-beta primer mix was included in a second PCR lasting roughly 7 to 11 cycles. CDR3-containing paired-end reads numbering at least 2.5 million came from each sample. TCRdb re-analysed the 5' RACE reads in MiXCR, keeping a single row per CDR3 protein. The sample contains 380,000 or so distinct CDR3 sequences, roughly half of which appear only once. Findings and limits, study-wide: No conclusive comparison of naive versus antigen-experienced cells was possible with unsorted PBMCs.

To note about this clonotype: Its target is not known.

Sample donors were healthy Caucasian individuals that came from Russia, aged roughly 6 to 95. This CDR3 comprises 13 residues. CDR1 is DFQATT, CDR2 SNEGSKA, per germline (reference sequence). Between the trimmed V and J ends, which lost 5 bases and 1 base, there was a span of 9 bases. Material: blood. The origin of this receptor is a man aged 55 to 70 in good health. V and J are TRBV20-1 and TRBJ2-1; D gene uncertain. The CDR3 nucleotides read TGCAGTGCTTATGACGATTCCTACAATGAGCAGTTCTTC. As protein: CSAYDDSYNEQFF.